These 25 T cell receptor beta chains were sequenced from one sample in a study of blood T cells in healthy people across ages. For the second PCR, which ran for 7 to 11 cycles, a sample-barcoded 5' primer and a J-beta primer mix were used. MiXCR was run by TCRdb on the 5' RACE reads, yielding one entry per CDR3 protein. The repertoire holds about 800,000 distinct CDR3 sequences, around half seen once, with around 18% in the top ten. Source material: blood. The receptors were sampled from a man of 80 years or more in good health.

This clonotype came up many times. The chain links TRBV21-1 to TRBJ2-6; the table's D call, TRBD1, has no DNA check behind it. TRBV21-1 is an annotated pseudogene. The CDR3 extends over 18 amino acids. CDR3 sequence: CASSKTGQSRSGANVLTF. The CDR3 DNA reads TGTGCCAGCAGCAAAACGGGACAGTCCCGCTCTGGGGCCAACGTCCTGACTTTC.

The gene calls are TRBV6-6 and TRBJ2-5; no firm D call. The CDR3 covers 14 residues. Trimming removed 6 bases at V and 3 bases at J, with 14 bases between. In germline, CDR1 is MNHNY, CDR2 SVGAGI (reference sequence). The CDR3 nucleotides are TGTGCCAGCAGGGCCCCCTCGGGTGAAGAGACCCAGTACTTC. As protein: CASRAPSGEETQYF.

Note on this clonotype: A much larger clone lies a single base off, so this may be a read error. The CDR3 coding sequence is TGTGCCGGCAGATCCCCGGCCTTGGAGCAGTACTTC. Translating gives CAGRSPALEQYF. The chain has TRBV28 and TRBJ2-7; D is unclear. The germline V gene has CDR1 MDHEN and CDR2 SYDVKM. CDR3 size: 12 residues.

The chain uses TRBV20-1 and TRBJ2-7, with D possibly being TRBD2 (5 bases). CDR1 and CDR2 (germline): DFQATT, SNEGSKA (reference sequence). Trimming pared 3 bases from V and 2 bases from J, leaving 14 bases between. This CDR3 contains 14 residues. CDR3 in amino acids: CSARSPSGTYEQYF. Written as DNA, the CDR3 is TGCAGTGCTAGGTCCCCCAGCGGAACCTACGAGCAGTACTTC.

On this clonotype itself: Compared with germline, one end of the junction differs, possibly owing to a read error. This chain uses TRBV7-7 with TRBJ2-1, with D tentatively TRBD2 (5 bases). Germline V gene data show CDR1 as SSHAT and CDR2 as FNYEAQ (reference sequence). The CDR3 runs to 15 residues. The CDR3 coding sequence is TGTGCTAGCAGCTTAGGCTCGGGGTCTGGGAATGAGCAGTTCTTC. Translated: CASSLGSGSGNEQFF.

This clonotype occurred a few times. A junction boundary mismatches the germline segment, possibly from a read error. This chain uses TRBV29-1 with TRBJ1-1, with a possible D match to TRBD1 (5 bases). The CDR3 covers 14 residues. The germline V gene encodes CDR1 SQVTM and CDR2 ANQGSEA. The CDR3 here is CSAEGDKGPTEAFF. The CDR3 bases are TGCAGCGCTGAAGGGGATAAGGGACCCACTGAAGCTTTCTTT.

This chain uses TRBV21-1 with TRBJ1-5; TRBD1, the table's D call, lacks a check against the DNA. TRBV21-1 is shown as a pseudogene. The CDR3 has 15 amino acids. The CDR3 coding sequence is TGTGCCAGCAGCAGGGTAGGGGGCCGCCATCAGCCCCAGCATTTT. The encoded protein is CASSRVGGRHQPQHF.

The chain is built from TRBV20-1 and TRBJ2-3; unclear D gene. Germline V gene lookup returns CDR1 DFQATT and CDR2 SNEGSKA (reference sequence). CDR3 length: 14 residues. V lost 3 bases to trimming and J lost 0 bases, with 10 bases between them. The CDR3: CSASRQPSTDTQYF. The DNA of the CDR3 is TGCAGTGCTAGTCGGCAGCCTAGCACAGATACGCAGTATTTT.

The chain joins TRBV7-9 to TRBJ2-7, with 8 bases aligning to TRBD1. Germline V gives CDR1 SEHNR, CDR2 FQNEAQ (reference sequence). CDR3 length: 16 amino acids. J gave up 2 bases and V 1 base, and 7 bases lay outside the gene matches. DNA of the CDR3: TGTGCCAGCAGCTTAGTTGGCAGGGGGCCACCCTACGAGCAGTACTTC. It specifies CASSLVGRGPPYEQYF.

This chain links TRBV4-2 with TRBJ2-3; maybe TRBD2 (5 bases). The germline CDR1 and CDR2 sequences are LGHNA and YNFKEQ. The V end was cut by 2 bases, the J end by 4 bases, with 16 bases between. The CDR3 runs 16 residues. DNA of the CDR3: TGTGCCAGCAGCCAAAGAGGGTCGAGGCGTGCAGATACGCAGTATTTT. Translating it yields CASSQRGSRRADTQYF.

This chain links TRBV3-1 with TRBJ2-5; D is possibly TRBD1 (5 bases). CDR3 length equals 15 residues. In germline, CDR1 is LGHDT, CDR2 YNNKEL (reference sequence). V was cut by 0 bases and J by 11 bases, with 19 bases left in between. The CDR3 DNA is TGTGCCAGCAGCCAAGACACTGTAAAGGGGAATGAGCAGTACTTC. Translation: CASSQDTVKGNEQYF.

This clonotype was seen a handful of times. The CDR3, as DNA: TGTGCCAGCAGTGAAATTGAGATCTGGACTTTC. Translation: CASSEIEIWTF. V gene TRBV25-1 combines with J gene TRBJ2-6, with D unclear. With 2 bases removed from V and 18 bases from J, the gap between germline ends came to 11 bases. Germline CDR1 MGHDK, CDR2 SYGVNS. The CDR3 is 11 amino acids.

This chain links TRBV7-2 with TRBJ2-6; D is perhaps TRBD1 (6 bases). Looked up from germline, CDR1 is SGHTA and CDR2 is FQGNSA. Trimming removed 2 bases at V and 0 bases at J, with 11 bases between. The length of the CDR3 is 17 residues. CDR3 sequence reads: CASSLLGHLSGANVLTF. The CDR3 DNA reads TGTGCCAGCAGCTTATTGGGACACCTCTCTGGGGCCAACGTCCTGACTTTC.

This clonotype came up many times. CDR3 nucleotides: TGTGCCAGCCGGCTAGCGGGAGGTTCCAATGAGCAGTTCTTC. As protein: CASRLAGGSNEQFF. The J gene is TRBJ2-1, the V gene TRBV27; 11 bases match TRBD2. The CDR3 has 14 amino acids. Germline lookup yields CDR1 MNHEY and CDR2 SMNVEV (reference sequence). The ends lost 8 bases at V and 6 bases at J; junction bases unmatched: 6.

As concerns this clonotype: One end of the junction does not line up with germline, which may come from a read error. The genes are TRBV7-2 and TRBJ2-4; D may be TRBD2 (7 bases). CDR3 length equals 17 residues. Germline V CDR1 and CDR2: SGHTA, FQGNSA. The CDR3 loop reads CASGLRKRGGLENIQYF. The CDR3 DNA reads as TGTGCCAGCGGCTTACGAAAGAGGGGGGGACTTGAAAACATTCAGTACTTC.

This clonotype was recorded a few times. The chain has TRBV29-1 and TRBJ2-5; maybe TRBD2 (6 bases). This CDR3 region has 11 residues. Trimming removed 4 bases from V and 3 bases from J, with 6 bases in between. Germline values: CDR1 SQVTM, CDR2 ANQGSEA. The CDR3 here is CSVGTKETQYF. The CDR3 nucleotides read TGCAGCGTTGGGACTAAAGAGACCCAGTACTTC. Full variable domain (remainder filled in from reference TRBV29-1 and TRBJ2-5): SAVISQKPSRDICQRGTSLTIQCQVDSQVTMMFWYRQQPGQSLTLIATANQGSEATYESGFVIDKFPISRPNLTFSTLTVSNMSPEDSSIYLCSVGTKETQYFGPGTRLLVL.

The chain combines TRBV5-1 with TRBJ2-5; TRBD1 might be the D (5 bases). V was cut by 3 bases and J by 3 bases, with 15 bases left in between. The CDR3 spans 15 residues. Germline assignment: CDR1 SGHRS and CDR2 YFSETQ. The CDR3, as DNA: TGCGCCAGCAGCTGTTGGAAGGGGAACGAAGAGACCCAGTACTTC. Amino acid sequence: CASSCWKGNEETQYF.

The chain couples TRBV7-3 to TRBJ2-1, with TRBD1 matching over 10 bases. CDR1 is SGHTA and CDR2 is FQGTGA in the germline V gene. V dropped 5 bases and J dropped 8; count of bases not matched to a gene: 6. The CDR3 is made up of 14 amino acids. The CDR3 protein is CASSQGQGIDEQFF. The CDR3 nucleotides read TGTGCCAGCAGCCAGGGACAGGGGATCGATGAGCAGTTCTTC.

The chain recombines TRBV27 with TRBJ2-1, with TRBD2 identical over 8 bases. Germline V gives CDR1 MNHEY, CDR2 SMNVEV (reference sequence). V dropped 6 bases and J dropped 7; count of bases not matched to a gene: 20. The CDR3 is 18 residues long. CDR3 sequence reads: CASRPAGGSGRIRNEQFF. CDR3 DNA: TGTGCCAGCAGGCCTGCTGGGGGGAGCGGGAGAATCAGGAATGAGCAGTTCTTC.

This clonotype turned up a few times. V and J are TRBV27 and TRBJ1-2; 9 bases align to TRBD1. CDR3 size: 16 residues. The germline V gene has CDR1 MNHEY and CDR2 SMNVEV (reference sequence). The V and J ends lost 6 bases and 7 bases, in that order; junction bases with no gene match: 15. Here the CDR3 reads CASRKTGDRALVGYTF. The CDR3 DNA reads TGTGCCAGCAGAAAAACTGGGGACAGGGCCTTGGTTGGCTACACCTTC.

Turning to this clonotype: A much larger clone lies one base from this, so it may be a read error. The chain employs TRBV29-1 and TRBJ2-6; D not certain. CDR1 and CDR2 (germline): SQVTM, ANQGSEA. This CDR3 is built from 16 residues. CDR3 sequence: CSAEDWGNSGANVLTF. DNA for the CDR3: TGCAGCGCTGAAGATTGGGGAAACTCTGGGGCCAACGTCCTGACTTTC.

This clonotype was observed a few times. The chain has TRBV7-9 and TRBJ2-7; no clear D gene. V was shortened by 2 bases and J by 3 bases, with 17 bases between the two germline ends. Per germline, CDR1 SEHNR and CDR2 FQNEAQ (reference sequence). This CDR3 contains 16 residues. In DNA, the CDR3 is TGTGCCAGCAGCTTACACGACGACGGACGGCTCTACGAGCAGTACTTC. Its protein product is CASSLHDDGRLYEQYF.

The V gene is TRBV5-1, the J gene TRBJ1-4, with D possibly matching TRBD1 (5 bases). The CDR3 consists of 14 residues. With 6 bases removed from V and 3 bases from J, the gap between germline ends came to 12 bases. In germline, CDR1 is SGHRS, CDR2 YFSETQ. The CDR3 loop is CASTVGGPNEKLFF. DNA for the CDR3: TGCGCCAGCACCGTTGGGGGTCCTAATGAAAAACTGTTTTTT.

The chain couples TRBV20-1 to TRBJ2-5; 11 nucleotides match TRBD2. The junction had 16 bases not matched to a gene; V was cut back by 2 bases and J by 11 bases. This CDR3 region has 16 residues. Germline V gene lookup returns CDR1 DFQATT and CDR2 SNEGSKA (reference sequence). CDR3 bases: TGCAGTGCTAGACCCGGGACTAGCGGACACCCCAATGAGCAGTACTTC. Its protein is CSARPGTSGHPNEQYF.

The chain carries TRBV27 and TRBJ1-6; D is undetermined. The V end lost 5 bases, the J end lost 7 bases, and 15 bases lay between the germline ends. Germline V gene sequence: CDR1 MNHEY, CDR2 SMNVEV (reference sequence). This CDR3 spans 15 amino acids. The CDR3: CASSPAKVGNSPLHF. As DNA, the CDR3 is TGTGCCAGCAGTCCAGCTAAGGTCGGAAATTCACCCCTCCACTTT.